This TCR beta chain was sequenced in a study of T cell responses to AZD1222 COVID-19 vaccine. J lost 2 bases, V lost 1 base, and 4 bases had no gene match. The CDR3 is 16 residues long. Germline V gene lookup returns CDR1 SGHRS and CDR2 YFSETQ. Profiled with immunoSEQ multiplex PCR; TCRdb holds only in-frame clones, not every one. This sample has 150,000 to 200,000 clones, with roughly 90% found just once. Analysis merged second doses at about 4 or about 12 weeks. The clonotype comes from an adult who received the AZD1222 COVID-19 vaccine. The J gene is TRBJ2-1, the V gene TRBV5-1, with TRBD2 identical over 9 bases. The source was peripheral blood, collected 28 days after the second AZD1222 dose. The CDR3 DNA reads as TGCGCCAGCAGCTTGTCCGGCGGGAGGGCCTACAATGAGCAGTTCTTC. Protein: CASSLSGGRAYNEQFF. The full variable domain, in which reference TRBV5-1 and TRBJ2-1 provide the parts outside the CDR3, is KAGVTQTPRYLIKTRGQQVTLSCSPISGHRSVSWYQQTPGQGLQFLFEYFSETQRNKGNFPGRFSGRQFSNSRSEMNVSTLELGDSALYLCASSLSGGRAYNEQFFGPGTRLTVL.